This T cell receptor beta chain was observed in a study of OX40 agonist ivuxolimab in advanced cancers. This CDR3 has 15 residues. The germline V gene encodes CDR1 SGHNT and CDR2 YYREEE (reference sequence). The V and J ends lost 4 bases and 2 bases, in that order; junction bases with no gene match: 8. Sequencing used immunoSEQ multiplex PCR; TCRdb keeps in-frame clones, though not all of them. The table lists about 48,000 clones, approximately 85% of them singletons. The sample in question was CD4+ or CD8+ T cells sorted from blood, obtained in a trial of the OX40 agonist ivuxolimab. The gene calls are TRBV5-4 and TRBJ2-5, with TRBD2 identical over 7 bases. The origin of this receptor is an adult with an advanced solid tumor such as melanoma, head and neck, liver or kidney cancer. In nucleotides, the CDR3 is TGTGCCAGCAGCGGGGCCCCTAGCGGACAAGAGACCCAGTACTTC. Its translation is CASSGAPSGQETQYF.